This T cell receptor beta chain was recorded in a study of blood T cells in healthy people across ages. General study points: Diversity of TCR beta correlated strongly with naive T cell percentage.

Peripheral blood from each donor was collected in a volume of ten milliliters. Samples each yielded at least 5 micrograms of total RNA. Germline loops: CDR1 DFQATT, CDR2 SNEGSKA (reference sequence). Trimming took 7 bases from V and 3 from J, leaving 19 bases between them. CDR3 length: 15 residues. In regard to this clonotype: Its antigen remains unknown.

A second PCR of roughly 7 to 11 cycles used a sample-barcoded 5' primer and a J-beta primer mix. A 12-random-nucleotide template-switch adaptor tagged each cDNA molecule. TCRdb itself ran the 5' RACE reads through MiXCR, one entry per CDR3 protein. Of 1,800,000 or so distinct CDR3 sequences in the sample, 35% to 50% were seen once. J is TRBJ2-1 and V is TRBV20-1, with no clear D. Sequencing input: blood. The TCR originated in a human donor in good health. For the CDR3, the DNA is TGCAGTGTCAACGCCCTCGGCAGGTTCTACAATGAGCAGTTCTTC. Encoded protein: CSVNALGRFYNEQFF.